This T cell receptor (beta chain) was sequenced in a study of control samples from healthy donors and cancer patients. The CDR3 contains 14 residues. Germline-derived CDR1 and CDR2 are SGHVS and FQNEAQ. The trim removed 3 bases at V and 10 bases at J, leaving 4 bases unmatched. Produced via immunoSEQ multiplex PCR; TCRdb's table is partial and in-frame only. The table lists under 200,000 clones, roughly 90% of them singletons. The sample was blood. This sequence originates from a woman in her thirties in good health. The chain joins TRBV7-8 to TRBJ1-4; 11 bases are a match to TRBD1. The CDR3 DNA follows: TGTGCCAGCAGCTTGGGACAGGGGGGCGGAAAACTGTTTTTT. It yields the protein CASSLGQGGGKLFF.